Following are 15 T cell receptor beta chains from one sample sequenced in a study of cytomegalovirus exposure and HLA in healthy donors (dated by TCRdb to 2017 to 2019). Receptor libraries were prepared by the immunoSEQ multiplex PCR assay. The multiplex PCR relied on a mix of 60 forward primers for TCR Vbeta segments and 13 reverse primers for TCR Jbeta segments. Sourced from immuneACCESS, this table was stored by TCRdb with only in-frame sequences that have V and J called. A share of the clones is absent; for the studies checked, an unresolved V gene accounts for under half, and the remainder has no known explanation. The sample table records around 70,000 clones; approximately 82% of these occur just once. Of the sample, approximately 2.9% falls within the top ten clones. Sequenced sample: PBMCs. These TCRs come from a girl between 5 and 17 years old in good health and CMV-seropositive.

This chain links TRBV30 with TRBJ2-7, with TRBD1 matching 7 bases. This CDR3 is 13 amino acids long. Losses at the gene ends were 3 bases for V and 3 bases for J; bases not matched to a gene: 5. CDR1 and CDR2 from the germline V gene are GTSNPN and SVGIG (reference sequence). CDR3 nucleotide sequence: TGTGCCTGGAGGAGGGGGCGTGACTACGAGCAGTACTTC. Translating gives CAWRRGRDYEQYF.

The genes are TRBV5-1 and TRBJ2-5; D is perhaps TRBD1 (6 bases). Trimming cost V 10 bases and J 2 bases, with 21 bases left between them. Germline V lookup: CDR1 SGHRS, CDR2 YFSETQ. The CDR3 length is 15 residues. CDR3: CAPEIPTGKQETQYF. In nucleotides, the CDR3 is TGCGCCCCCGAGATTCCAACAGGGAAGCAAGAGACCCAGTACTTC.

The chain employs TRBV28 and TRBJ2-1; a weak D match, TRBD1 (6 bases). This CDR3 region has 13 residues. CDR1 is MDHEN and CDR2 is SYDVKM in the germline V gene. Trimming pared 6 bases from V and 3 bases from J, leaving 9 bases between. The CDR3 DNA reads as TGTGCCAGCAGACAGGGTAACTACAATGAGCAGTTCTTC. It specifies CASRQGNYNEQFF.

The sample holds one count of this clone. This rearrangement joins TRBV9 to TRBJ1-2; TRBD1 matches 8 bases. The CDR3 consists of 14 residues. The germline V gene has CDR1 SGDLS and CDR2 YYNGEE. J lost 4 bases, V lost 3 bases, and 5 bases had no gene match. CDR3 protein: CASSAPGGAYGYTF. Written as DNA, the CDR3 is TGTGCCAGCAGCGCTCCAGGGGGCGCCTATGGCTACACCTTC.

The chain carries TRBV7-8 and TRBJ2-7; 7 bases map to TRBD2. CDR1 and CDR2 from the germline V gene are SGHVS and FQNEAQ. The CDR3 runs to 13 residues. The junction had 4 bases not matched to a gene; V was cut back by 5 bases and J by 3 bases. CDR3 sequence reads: CASSQRGGYEQYF. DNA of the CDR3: TGTGCCAGCAGCCAGCGGGGAGGCTACGAGCAGTACTTC. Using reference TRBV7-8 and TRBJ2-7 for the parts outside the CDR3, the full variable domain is GAGVSQSPRYKVAKRGQDVALRCDPISGHVSLFWYQQALGQGPEFLTYFQNEAQLDKSGLPSDRFFAERPEGSVSTLKIQRTQQEDSAVYLCASSQRGGYEQYFGPGTRLTVT.

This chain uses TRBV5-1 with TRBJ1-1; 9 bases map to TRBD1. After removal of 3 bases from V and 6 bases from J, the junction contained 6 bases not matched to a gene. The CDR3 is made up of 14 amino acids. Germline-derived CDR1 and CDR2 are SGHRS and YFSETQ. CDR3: CASSSGQGLAEAFF. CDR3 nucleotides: TGCGCCAGCAGCTCAGGACAGGGGTTGGCTGAAGCTTTCTTT.

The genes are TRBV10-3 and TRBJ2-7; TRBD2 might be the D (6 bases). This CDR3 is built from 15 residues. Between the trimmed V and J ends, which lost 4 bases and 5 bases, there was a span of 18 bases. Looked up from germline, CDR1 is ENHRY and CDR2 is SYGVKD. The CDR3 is CAISAHPERADEQYF. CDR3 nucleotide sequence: TGTGCCATCAGTGCCCACCCTGAGCGGGCGGACGAGCAGTACTTC.

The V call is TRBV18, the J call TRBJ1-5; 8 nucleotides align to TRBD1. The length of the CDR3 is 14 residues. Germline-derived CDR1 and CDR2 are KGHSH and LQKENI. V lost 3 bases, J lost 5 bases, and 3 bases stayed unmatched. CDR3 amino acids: CASSPQGADQPQHF. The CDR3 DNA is TGTGCCAGCTCACCGCAGGGGGCGGATCAGCCCCAGCATTTT.

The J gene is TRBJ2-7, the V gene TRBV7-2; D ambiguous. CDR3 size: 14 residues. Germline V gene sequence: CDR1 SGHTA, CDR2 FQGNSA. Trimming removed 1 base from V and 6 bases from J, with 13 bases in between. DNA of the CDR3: TGTGCCAGCAGCTTAGAATCGGCAGGCTTCGAGCAGTACTTC. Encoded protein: CASSLESAGFEQYF.

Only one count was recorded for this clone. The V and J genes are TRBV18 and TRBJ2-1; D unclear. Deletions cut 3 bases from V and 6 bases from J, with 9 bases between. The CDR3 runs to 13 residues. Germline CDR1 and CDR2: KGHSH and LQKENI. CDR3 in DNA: TGTGCCAGCTCACCGGTGGCGGCCAATGAGCAGTTCTTC. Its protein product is CASSPVAANEQFF.

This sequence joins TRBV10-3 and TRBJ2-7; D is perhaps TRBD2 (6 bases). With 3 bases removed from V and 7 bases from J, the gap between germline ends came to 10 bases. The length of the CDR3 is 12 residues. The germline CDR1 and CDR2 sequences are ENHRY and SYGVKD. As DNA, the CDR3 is TGTGCCATCAGTGAAATCGGAGGGGAGCAGTACTTC. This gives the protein CAISEIGGEQYF.

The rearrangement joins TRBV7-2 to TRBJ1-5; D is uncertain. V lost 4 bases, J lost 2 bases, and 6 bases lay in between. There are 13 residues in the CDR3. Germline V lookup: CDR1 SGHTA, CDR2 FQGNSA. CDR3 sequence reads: CASSSLRNQPQHF. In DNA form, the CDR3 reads TGTGCCAGCAGCTCACTCCGCAATCAGCCCCAGCATTTT. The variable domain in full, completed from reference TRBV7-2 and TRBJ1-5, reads GAGVSQSPSNKVTEKGKDVELRCDPISGHTALYWYRQSLGQGLEFLIYFQGNSAPDKSGLPSDRFSAERTGGSVSTLTIQRTQQEDSAVYLCASSSLRNQPQHFGDGTRLSIL.

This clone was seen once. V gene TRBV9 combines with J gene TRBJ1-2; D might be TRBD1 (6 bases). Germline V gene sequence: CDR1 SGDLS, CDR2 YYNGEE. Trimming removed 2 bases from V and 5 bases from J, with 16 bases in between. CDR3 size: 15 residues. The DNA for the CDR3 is TGTGCCAGCAGCGTGGCTACCGGGACAACGTATGGCTACACCTTC. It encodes CASSVATGTTYGYTF.

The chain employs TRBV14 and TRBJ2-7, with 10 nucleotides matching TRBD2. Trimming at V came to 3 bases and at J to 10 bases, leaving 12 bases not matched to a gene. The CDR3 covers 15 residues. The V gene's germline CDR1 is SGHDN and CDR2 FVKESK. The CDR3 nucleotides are TGTGCCAGCAGCCAGGCCTTAGCGGGAGGCCTATTACAGTACTTC. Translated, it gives CASSQALAGGLLQYF.

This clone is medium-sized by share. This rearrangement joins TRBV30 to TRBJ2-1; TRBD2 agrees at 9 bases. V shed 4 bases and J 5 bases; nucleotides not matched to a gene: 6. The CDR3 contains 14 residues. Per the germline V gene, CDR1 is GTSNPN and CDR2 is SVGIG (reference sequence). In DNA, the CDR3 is TGTGCCTGGACAGAAGCGGGGGGCGACAATGAGCAGTTCTTC. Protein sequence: CAWTEAGGDNEQFF.